This entry lists 2 T cell receptor beta chains sequenced from one sample in a study of blood T cell repertoires in COVID-19 (dated by TCRdb to 2020 to 2021). To prepare the library, the immunoSEQ multiplex PCR assay was applied. The table was pulled from immuneACCESS by TCRdb, which kept in-frame rearrangements only. Such tables lose some clones; where checked, under half of the loss comes from unresolved V genes, and the rest has no known cause. The sample contains about 330,000 clones, around 87% of them found a single time. The ten largest clones take up roughly 4.1% of the sample. The source material was peripheral blood. Receptors originate from a woman between 50 and 59 years old with active or convalescent COVID-19.

The V gene is TRBV18, the J gene TRBJ1-2; D gene ambiguous. V was cut by 0 bases and J by 1 base, with 9 bases left in between. In germline, CDR1 is KGHSH, CDR2 LQKENI. The CDR3 is 15 amino acids. Written as DNA, the CDR3 is TGTGCCAGCTCACCACCATCGAAACTTAACTATGGCTACACCTTC. The encoded protein is CASSPPSKLNYGYTF.

As to this clone: This CDR3 is also generated by other DNA sequences in the sample. V and J are TRBV9 and TRBJ1-2; 8 bases map to TRBD1. The V and J ends lost 0 bases and 2 bases, in that order; junction bases with no gene match: 0. Germline-derived CDR1 and CDR2 are SGDLS and YYNGEE. CDR3 size: 14 residues. The CDR3 loop is CASSVGQGNYGYTF. CDR3 coding DNA: TGTGCCAGCAGCGTAGGACAGGGGAACTATGGCTACACCTTC. Full variable domain (outside the CDR3, taken from reference TRBV9 and TRBJ1-2): DSGVTQTPKHLITATGQRVTLRCSPRSGDLSVYWYQQSLDQGLQFLIQYYNGEERAKGNILERFSAQQFPDLHSELNLSSLELGDSALYFCASSVGQGNYGYTFGSGTRLTVV.